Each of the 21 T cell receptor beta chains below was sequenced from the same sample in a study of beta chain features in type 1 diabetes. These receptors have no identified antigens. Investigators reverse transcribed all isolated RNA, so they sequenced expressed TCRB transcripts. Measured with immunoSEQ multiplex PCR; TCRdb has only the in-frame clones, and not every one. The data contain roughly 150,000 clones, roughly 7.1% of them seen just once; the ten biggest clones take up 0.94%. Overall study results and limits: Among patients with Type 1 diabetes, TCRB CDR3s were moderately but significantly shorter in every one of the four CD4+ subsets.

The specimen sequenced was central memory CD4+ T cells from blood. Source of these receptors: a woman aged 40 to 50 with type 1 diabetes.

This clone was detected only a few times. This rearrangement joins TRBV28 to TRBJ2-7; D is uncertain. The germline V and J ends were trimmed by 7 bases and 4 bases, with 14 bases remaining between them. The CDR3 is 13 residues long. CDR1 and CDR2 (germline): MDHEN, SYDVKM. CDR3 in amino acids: CASNGSFRYEQYF. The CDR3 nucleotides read TGTGCCAGCAATGGCTCATTCAGATACGAGCAGTACTTC.

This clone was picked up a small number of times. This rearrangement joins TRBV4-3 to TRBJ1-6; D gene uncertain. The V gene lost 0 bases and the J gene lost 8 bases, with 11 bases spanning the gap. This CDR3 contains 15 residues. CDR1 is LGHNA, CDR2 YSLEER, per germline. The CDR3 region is CASSQDHLGDSPLHF. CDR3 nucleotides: TGCGCCAGCAGCCAAGATCACCTCGGGGATTCACCCCTCCACTTT.

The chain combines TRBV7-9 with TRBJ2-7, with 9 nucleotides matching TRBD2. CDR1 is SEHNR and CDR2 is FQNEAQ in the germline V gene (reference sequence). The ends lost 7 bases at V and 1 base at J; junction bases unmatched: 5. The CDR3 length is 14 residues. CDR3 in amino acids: CASTVAGVSYEQYF. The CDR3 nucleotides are TGTGCCAGCACAGTAGCGGGGGTTTCCTACGAGCAGTACTTC.

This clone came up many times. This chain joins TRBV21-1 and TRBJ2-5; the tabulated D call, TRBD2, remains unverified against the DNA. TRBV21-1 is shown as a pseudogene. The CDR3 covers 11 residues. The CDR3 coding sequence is TGTGCCAGCAGTCTCCCGGAGACCCAGTACTTC. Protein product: CASSLPETQYF.

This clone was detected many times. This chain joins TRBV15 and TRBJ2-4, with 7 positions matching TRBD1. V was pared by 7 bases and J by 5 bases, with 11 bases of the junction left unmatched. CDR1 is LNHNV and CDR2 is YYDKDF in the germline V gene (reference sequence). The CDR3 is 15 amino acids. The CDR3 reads CATTLSGTAENIQYF. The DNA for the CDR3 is TGTGCCACCACTCTCTCCGGGACAGCTGAAAACATTCAGTACTTC.

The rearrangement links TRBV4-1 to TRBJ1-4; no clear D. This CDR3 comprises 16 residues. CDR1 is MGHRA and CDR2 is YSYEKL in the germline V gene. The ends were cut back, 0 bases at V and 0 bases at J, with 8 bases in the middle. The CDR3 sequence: CASSQDPTTTNEKLFF. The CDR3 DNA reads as TGCGCCAGCAGCCAAGACCCGACAACAACTAATGAAAAACTGTTTTTT.

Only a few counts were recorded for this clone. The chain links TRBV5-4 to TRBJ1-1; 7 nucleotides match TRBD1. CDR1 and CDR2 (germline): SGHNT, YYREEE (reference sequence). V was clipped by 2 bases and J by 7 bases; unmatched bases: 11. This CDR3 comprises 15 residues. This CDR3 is CASSLKTGRKGEAFF. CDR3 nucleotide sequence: TGTGCCAGCAGCTTAAAGACAGGGCGTAAGGGTGAAGCTTTCTTT.

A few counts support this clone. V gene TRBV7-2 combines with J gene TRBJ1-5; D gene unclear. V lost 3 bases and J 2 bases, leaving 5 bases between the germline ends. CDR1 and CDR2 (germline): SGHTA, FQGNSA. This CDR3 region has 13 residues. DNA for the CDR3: TGTGCCAGCAGCTTCCAGGGCAATCAGCCCCAGCATTTT. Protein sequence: CASSFQGNQPQHF.

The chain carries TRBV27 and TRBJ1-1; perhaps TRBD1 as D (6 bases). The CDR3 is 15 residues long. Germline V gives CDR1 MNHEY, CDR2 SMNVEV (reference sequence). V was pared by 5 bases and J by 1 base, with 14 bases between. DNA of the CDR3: TGTGCCAGCAGTCCCCGATGGACAGAGAACACTGAAGCTTTCTTT. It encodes CASSPRWTENTEAFF.

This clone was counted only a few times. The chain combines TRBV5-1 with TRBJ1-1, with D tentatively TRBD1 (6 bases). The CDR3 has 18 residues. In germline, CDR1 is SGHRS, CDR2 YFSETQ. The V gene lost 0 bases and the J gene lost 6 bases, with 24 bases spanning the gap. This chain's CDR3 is CASSLVPGGAVGLPEAFF. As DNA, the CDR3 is TGCGCCAGCAGCTTGGTACCTGGGGGCGCCGTGGGCCTTCCTGAAGCTTTCTTT.

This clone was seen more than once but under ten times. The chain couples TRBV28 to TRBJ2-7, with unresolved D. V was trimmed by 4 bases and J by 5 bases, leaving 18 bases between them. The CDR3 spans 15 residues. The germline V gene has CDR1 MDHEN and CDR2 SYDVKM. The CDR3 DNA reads TGTGCCAGCAGTTCACCTTCCCTCAAGCTCGACGAGCAGTACTTC. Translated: CASSSPSLKLDEQYF. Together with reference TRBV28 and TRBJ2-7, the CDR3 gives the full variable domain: DVKVTQSSRYLVKRTGEKVFLECVQDMDHENMFWYRQDPGLGLRLIYFSYDVKMKEKGDIPEGYSVSREKKERFSLILESASTNQTSMYLCASSSPSLKLDEQYFGPGTRLTVT.

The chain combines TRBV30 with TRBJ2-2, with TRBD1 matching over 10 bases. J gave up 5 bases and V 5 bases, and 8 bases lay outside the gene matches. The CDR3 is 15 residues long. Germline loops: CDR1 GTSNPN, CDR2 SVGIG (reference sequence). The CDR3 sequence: CAWSPRDRGTGELFF. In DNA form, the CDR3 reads TGTGCCTGGTCACCCCGGGACAGGGGTACCGGGGAGCTGTTTTTT.

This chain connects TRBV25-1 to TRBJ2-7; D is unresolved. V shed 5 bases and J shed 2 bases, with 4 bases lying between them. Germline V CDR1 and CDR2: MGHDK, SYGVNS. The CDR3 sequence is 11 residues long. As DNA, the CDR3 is TGTGCCAGCAGTACAGCCTACGAGCAGTACTTC. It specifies CASSTAYEQYF.

CDR3 nucleotide sequence: TGTGCCAGCATGAGCAAAGGACTAGCTAGTTATGAGCAGTTCTTC. Protein: CASMSKGLASYEQFF. This chain uses TRBV28 with TRBJ2-1, with 8 bases identical to TRBD2. Looked up from germline, CDR1 is MDHEN and CDR2 is SYDVKM. V shed 7 bases and J 8 bases; nucleotides not matched to a gene: 13. The CDR3 spans 15 residues.

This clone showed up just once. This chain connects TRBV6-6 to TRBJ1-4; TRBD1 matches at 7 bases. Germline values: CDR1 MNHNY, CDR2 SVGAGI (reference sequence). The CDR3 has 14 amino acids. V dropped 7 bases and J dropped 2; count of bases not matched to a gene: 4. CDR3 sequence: CASIDRVTNEKLFF. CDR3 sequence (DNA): TGTGCCAGCATCGACAGGGTTACTAATGAAAAACTGTTTTTT.

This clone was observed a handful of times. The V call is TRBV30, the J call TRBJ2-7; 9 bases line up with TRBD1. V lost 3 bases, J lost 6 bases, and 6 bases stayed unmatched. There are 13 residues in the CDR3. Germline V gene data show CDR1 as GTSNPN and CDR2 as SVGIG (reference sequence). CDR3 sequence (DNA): TGTGCCTGGAGGGGGACAGGGATGGCCGAGCAGTACTTC. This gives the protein CAWRGTGMAEQYF.

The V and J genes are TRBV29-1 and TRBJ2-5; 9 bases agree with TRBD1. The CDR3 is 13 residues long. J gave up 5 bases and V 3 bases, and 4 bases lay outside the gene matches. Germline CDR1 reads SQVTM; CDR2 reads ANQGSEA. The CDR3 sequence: CSVEGTGTETQYF. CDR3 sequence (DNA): TGCAGCGTTGAGGGGACAGGGACGGAGACCCAGTACTTC.

CDR3 residues: CASSFPRTPRELFF. DNA of the CDR3: TGCGCCAGCAGCTTCCCGAGGACTCCCCGGGAGCTGTTTTTT. The chain links TRBV5-1 to TRBJ2-2, with D perhaps TRBD2 (5 bases). Trimming cost V 2 bases and J 9 bases, with 14 bases left between them. Per the germline V gene, CDR1 is SGHRS and CDR2 is YFSETQ. This CDR3 comprises 14 residues. The full variable domain, with the rest looked up from reference TRBV5-1 and TRBJ2-2, is KAGVTQTPRYLIKTRGQQVTLSCSPISGHRSVSWYQQTPGQGLQFLFEYFSETQRNKGNFPGRFSGRQFSNSRSEMNVSTLELGDSALYLCASSFPRTPRELFFGEGSRLTVL.

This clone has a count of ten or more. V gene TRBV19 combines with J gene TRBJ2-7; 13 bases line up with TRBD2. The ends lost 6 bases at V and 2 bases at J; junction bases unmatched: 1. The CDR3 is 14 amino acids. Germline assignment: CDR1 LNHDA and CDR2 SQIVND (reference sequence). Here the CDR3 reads CASRTSGGPYEQYF. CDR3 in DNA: TGTGCCAGTAGGACTAGCGGGGGGCCCTACGAGCAGTACTTC.

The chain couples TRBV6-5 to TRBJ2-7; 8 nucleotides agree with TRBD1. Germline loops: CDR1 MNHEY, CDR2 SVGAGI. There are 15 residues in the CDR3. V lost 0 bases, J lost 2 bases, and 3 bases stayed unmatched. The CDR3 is CASSYSLGQAYEQYF. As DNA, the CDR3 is TGTGCCAGCAGTTACTCCTTGGGACAGGCCTACGAGCAGTACTTC.

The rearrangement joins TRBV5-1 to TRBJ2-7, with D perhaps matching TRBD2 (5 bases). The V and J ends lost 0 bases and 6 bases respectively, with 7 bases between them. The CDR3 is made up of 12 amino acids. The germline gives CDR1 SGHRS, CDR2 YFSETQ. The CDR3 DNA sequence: TGCGCCAGCAGCTTGGGAAGCGGCGAGCAGTACTTC. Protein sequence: CASSLGSGEQYF.